A single sample gave rise to the 25 T cell receptor beta chains below, sequenced in a study of T cell responses to AZD1222 COVID-19 vaccine. The repertoire was sequenced with immunoSEQ multiplex PCR; TCRdb's copy has only in-frame clones and lacks some. Of 200,000 or so clones in the sample, 80% to 95% are singletons; the top ten hold approximately 1%. Sequenced here: peripheral blood, sampled 28 days after the second AZD1222 dose. These receptors came from an adult who received the AZD1222 COVID-19 vaccine.

The chain links TRBV27 to TRBJ2-7; tentatively, D is TRBD2 (5 bases). CDR1 and CDR2 from the germline V gene are MNHEY and SMNVEV (reference sequence). The CDR3 has 11 residues. Trimming shortened V by 9 bases and J by 4 bases, and 10 bases separated the two germline ends. CDR3 sequence: CASLSGYEQYF. The CDR3 nucleotides read TGTGCCAGTCTGTCGGGGTACGAGCAGTACTTC.

CDR3 region: CAWSISTDTQYF. In DNA, the CDR3 is TGTGCCTGGAGCATAAGCACAGATACGCAGTATTTT. The chain joins TRBV30 to TRBJ2-3, with D uncertain. This CDR3 comprises 12 residues. Germline V lookup: CDR1 GTSNPN, CDR2 SVGIG (reference sequence). The ends were cut back, 3 bases at V and 0 bases at J, with 4 bases in the middle.

This chain connects TRBV11-2 to TRBJ1-3; 10 bases match TRBD1. The V segment lost 1 base and the J segment 4 bases; nucleotides outside the gene matches: 4. Looked up from germline, CDR1 is SGHAT and CDR2 is FQNNGV. There are 16 residues in the CDR3. This CDR3 is CASSLVGTGAGNTIYF. The CDR3 region has the DNA TGTGCCAGCAGCTTAGTTGGGACAGGGGCGGGAAACACCATATATTTT.

Of note for this clone: This sample includes further DNA sequences coding for the same CDR3. This CDR3 is CASSYDLQETQYF. CDR3 nucleotides: TGTGCCAGCAGCTATGACCTACAAGAGACCCAGTACTTC. The chain couples TRBV11-2 to TRBJ2-5; D call uncertain. The V end lost 4 bases, the J end lost 2 bases, and 8 bases lay between the germline ends. The CDR3 contains 13 residues. CDR1 is SGHAT, CDR2 FQNNGV, per germline.

The rearrangement uses TRBV2 and TRBJ1-3; 8 positions match TRBD1. The germline V gene has CDR1 SNHLY and CDR2 FYNNEI. The ends lost 9 bases at V and 2 bases at J; junction bases unmatched: 3. The CDR3 runs to 13 residues. The CDR3 DNA reads TGTGCCAGTACAGGGGGTCCTGGAAACACCATATATTTT. This sequence encodes CASTGGPGNTIYF.

The V gene is TRBV6-1, the J gene TRBJ2-2; no reliable D call. Germline assignment: CDR1 MNHNS and CDR2 SASEGT. Trimming took 7 bases from V and 0 from J, leaving 9 bases between them. This CDR3 comprises 14 residues. The DNA of the CDR3 is TGTGCCAGCAAGGAACAGCCGAACACCGGGGAGCTGTTTTTT. Translated, it gives CASKEQPNTGELFF.

This sequence joins TRBV7-9 and TRBJ1-2; possible D gene TRBD1, 5 bases. CDR3 length equals 13 residues. Germline CDR1 is SEHNR and CDR2 is FQNEAQ (reference sequence). V lost 2 bases to trimming and J lost 3 bases, with 7 bases between them. For the CDR3, the DNA is TGTGCCAGCAGCTTACGAGGGGACTATGGCTACACCTTC. Protein sequence: CASSLRGDYGYTF.

This clone was seen a single time. CDR3 in DNA: TGTGCCAGCAGCCCCCTCGAGGGAGCGGGGGGGACCTACGAGCAGTACTTC. Translating it yields CASSPLEGAGGTYEQYF. The rearrangement uses TRBV7-2 and TRBJ2-7; 10 bases agree with TRBD2. Losses at the gene ends were 5 bases for V and 2 bases for J; bases not matched to a gene: 12. CDR1 is SGHTA, CDR2 FQGNSA, per germline. CDR3 length equals 17 residues.

The chain recombines TRBV5-1 with TRBJ2-7; D is perhaps TRBD2 (5 bases). This CDR3 contains 13 residues. The germline CDR1 and CDR2 sequences are SGHRS and YFSETQ. Between the trimmed V and J ends, which lost 5 bases and 4 bases, there was a span of 13 bases. In DNA, the CDR3 is TGCGCCAGCAGGTTGTCCCGGGGTTACGAGCAGTACTTC. Protein product: CASRLSRGYEQYF.

Only one count was recorded for this clone. The conserved phenylalanine or tryptophan normally closing the CDR3 is absent here, so this likely arose from a read error. It is unclear where the CDR3 begins or ends on the DNA, so no DNA is shown, and the CDR3 is as TCRdb lists it. The gene calls are TRBV21-1 and TRBJ1-5; whether TRBD1, the table's D call, matches the DNA was not checked. TRBV21-1 constitutes a pseudogene. The CDR3 numbers 13 amino acids, ends counted. This CDR3 is CASSKRDRTGNVL.

The genes are TRBV11-2 and TRBJ2-5; 7 bases are shared with TRBD2. This CDR3 has 15 residues. With 5 bases clipped from V and 5 bases from J, the junction kept 11 bases outside the gene matches. Germline loops: CDR1 SGHAT, CDR2 FQNNGV. The CDR3 DNA reads as TGTGCCAGCAGCCTCAGCGGGGCAGGCGGTGAGACCCAGTACTTC. Translating it yields CASSLSGAGGETQYF.

This clone was counted a single time. The chain joins TRBV28 to TRBJ2-3; D is perhaps TRBD1 or TRBD2 (6 bases each). Germline-derived CDR1 and CDR2 are MDHEN and SYDVKM. The V and J ends lost 4 bases and 1 base respectively, with 9 bases between them. The CDR3 is made up of 14 amino acids. The CDR3 reads CASSSEGGTDTQYF. The DNA for the CDR3 is TGTGCCAGCAGTTCGGAGGGGGGCACAGATACGCAGTATTTT.

The V call is TRBV5-1, the J call TRBJ1-1, with 7 bases matching TRBD1. The CDR3 is 16 residues long. V was pared by 1 base and J by 5 bases, with 11 bases of the junction left unmatched. In germline, CDR1 is SGHRS, CDR2 YFSETQ. CDR3 region: CASSLRQGGAGTEAFF. The CDR3 DNA is TGCGCCAGCAGCTTGCGACAAGGGGGCGCAGGGACTGAAGCTTTCTTT.

This rearrangement joins TRBV7-3 to TRBJ2-6; D is ambiguous. V lost 2 bases and J 4 bases, leaving 15 bases between the germline ends. The CDR3 is made up of 17 amino acids. Germline CDR1 is SGHTA and CDR2 is FQGTGA. The CDR3 DNA sequence: TGTGCCAGCAGCTTAGAGATAAGCAGGACCGGGGCCAACGTCCTGACTTTC. As protein: CASSLEISRTGANVLTF.

This sequence joins TRBV11-3 and TRBJ2-5, with 11 bases identical to TRBD1. V was clipped by 5 bases and J by 1 base; unmatched bases: 6. The CDR3 totals 16 residues. Germline V lookup: CDR1 SGHNT, CDR2 YENEEA. CDR3 sequence: CASSRGTGGVQETQYF. CDR3 in DNA: TGTGCCAGCAGCCGGGGGACAGGGGGTGTCCAAGAGACCCAGTACTTC.

Points on this clone: In the same sample, other DNA sequences code for this CDR3. The chain recombines TRBV6-5 with TRBJ1-1; D may be TRBD1 (6 bases). Trimming took 2 bases from V and 2 from J, leaving 9 bases between them. CDR1 and CDR2 (germline): MNHEY, SVGAGI. CDR3 length: 14 residues. The CDR3 protein is CASSYLQGNTEAFF. The DNA for the CDR3 is TGTGCCAGCAGTTACCTACAGGGAAACACTGAAGCTTTCTTT.

This chain links TRBV24-1 with TRBJ2-3; a weak D match, TRBD2 (5 bases). Germline V gene sequence: CDR1 KGHDR, CDR2 SFDVKD. V was pared by 7 bases and J by 0 bases, with 13 bases between. The CDR3 covers 15 residues. For the CDR3, the DNA is TGTGCCACCAGCCTCCCGTCGGGGAGCACAGATACGCAGTATTTT. It yields the protein CATSLPSGSTDTQYF.

V gene TRBV6-5 combines with J gene TRBJ1-2; 7 bases map to TRBD1. CDR3 length: 14 residues. Germline trimming cut 2 bases from V and 3 bases from J; bases unmatched to any gene: 3. Germline values: CDR1 MNHEY, CDR2 SVGAGI. The CDR3 sequence: CASSYEGAYYGYTF. The DNA for the CDR3 is TGTGCCAGCAGTTACGAGGGGGCGTACTATGGCTACACCTTC.

The rearrangement links TRBV19 to TRBJ1-1; D not resolved. CDR1 is LNHDA, CDR2 SQIVND, per germline (reference sequence). Between the trimmed V and J ends, which lost 0 bases and 5 bases, there was a span of 7 bases. This CDR3 comprises 13 residues. The CDR3 protein is CASSIDRRTEAFF. The CDR3 DNA reads as TGTGCCAGTAGTATAGACCGAAGGACTGAAGCTTTCTTT.

V usage is TRBV3-1 (or the pseudogene TRBV3-2) and J usage is TRBJ1-4; D not resolved. CDR3 length equals 12 residues. Germline V gene lookup returns CDR1 LGHDT and CDR2 YNNKEL (reference sequence). The V end lost 1 base, the J end lost 7 bases, and 4 bases lay between the germline ends. For the CDR3, the DNA is TGTGCCAGCAGCCAAGCTGCTGAAAAACTGTTTTTT. Its translation: CASSQAAEKLFF.

The V gene is TRBV5-4, the J gene TRBJ1-1, with D unclear. Trimming left V 4 bases short and J 4 bases short, with 14 bases between. The CDR3 extends over 14 amino acids. CDR1 and CDR2 from the germline V gene are SGHNT and YYREEE (reference sequence). CDR3 region: CASSPPRDFTEAFF. The DNA for the CDR3 is TGTGCCAGCAGCCCCCCTAGGGATTTCACTGAAGCTTTCTTT. The full variable domain, in which reference TRBV5-4 and TRBJ1-1 provide the parts outside the CDR3, is ETGVTQSPTHLIKTRGQQVTLRCSSQSGHNTVSWYQQALGQGPQFIFQYYREEENGRGNFPPRFSGLQFPNYSSELNVNALELDDSALYLCASSPPRDFTEAFFGQGTRLTVV.

The chain recombines TRBV6-2 or TRBV6-3 with TRBJ2-2; D is ambiguous. Trimming pared 5 bases from V and 5 bases from J, leaving 6 bases between. Germline assignment: CDR1 MNHEY and CDR2 SVGEGT. The length of the CDR3 is 12 residues. The CDR3 protein is CASSPQTGELFF. The CDR3 nucleotides are TGTGCCAGCAGTCCGCAAACCGGGGAGCTGTTTTTT.

The chain uses TRBV11-2 and TRBJ2-5; D may be TRBD2 (6 bases). The CDR3 extends over 12 amino acids. Trimming took 5 bases from V and 10 from J, leaving 14 bases between them. Germline-derived CDR1 and CDR2 are SGHAT and FQNNGV. The CDR3 sequence is CASSPGGTVQYF. The CDR3, as DNA: TGTGCCAGCAGCCCCGGCGGGACGGTCCAGTACTTC.

The chain employs TRBV18 and TRBJ1-1; D call uncertain. The germline V gene encodes CDR1 KGHSH and CDR2 LQKENI. V was clipped by 5 bases and J by 0 bases, with 7 bases between them. The CDR3 length is 13 residues. In nucleotides, the CDR3 is TGTGCCAGCTCAACCGGGGTGAACACTGAAGCTTTCTTT. As protein: CASSTGVNTEAFF.

The chain employs TRBV27 and TRBJ1-5; a weak D match, TRBD1 (6 bases). The CDR3 consists of 14 residues. Trimming stripped 2 bases from V and 7 bases from J, with 12 bases between. Germline V gene sequence: CDR1 MNHEY, CDR2 SMNVEV (reference sequence). The CDR3 DNA reads as TGTGCCAGCAGTTTAATCAGGGGCTTACAGCCCCAGCATTTT. Encoded protein: CASSLIRGLQPQHF.